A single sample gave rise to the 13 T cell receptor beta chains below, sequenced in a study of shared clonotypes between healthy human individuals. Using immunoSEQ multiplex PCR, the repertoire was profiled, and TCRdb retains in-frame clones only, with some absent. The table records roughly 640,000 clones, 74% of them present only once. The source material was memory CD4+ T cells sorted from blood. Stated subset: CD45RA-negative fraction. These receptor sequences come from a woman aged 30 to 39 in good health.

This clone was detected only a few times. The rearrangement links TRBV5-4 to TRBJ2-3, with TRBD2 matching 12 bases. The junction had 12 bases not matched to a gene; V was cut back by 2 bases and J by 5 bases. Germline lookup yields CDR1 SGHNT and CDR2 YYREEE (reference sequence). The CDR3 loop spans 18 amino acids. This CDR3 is CASSLPPGLAGGGDTQYF. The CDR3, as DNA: TGTGCCAGCAGCTTACCACCGGGACTAGCGGGCGGTGGAGATACGCAGTATTTT.

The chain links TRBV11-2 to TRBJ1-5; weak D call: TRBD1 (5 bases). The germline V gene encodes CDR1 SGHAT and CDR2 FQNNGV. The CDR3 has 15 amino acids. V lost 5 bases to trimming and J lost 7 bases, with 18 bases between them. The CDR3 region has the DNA TGTGCCAGCAGCCCCGAGGGACTAACCGGCCAGCCCCAGCATTTT. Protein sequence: CASSPEGLTGQPQHF.

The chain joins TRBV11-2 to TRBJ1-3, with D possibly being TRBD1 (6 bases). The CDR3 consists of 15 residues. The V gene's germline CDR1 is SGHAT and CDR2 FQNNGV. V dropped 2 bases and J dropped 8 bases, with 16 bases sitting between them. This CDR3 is CASSLLGNPGDTIYF. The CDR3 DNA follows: TGTGCCAGCAGCTTACTCGGGAACCCAGGGGACACCATATATTTT.

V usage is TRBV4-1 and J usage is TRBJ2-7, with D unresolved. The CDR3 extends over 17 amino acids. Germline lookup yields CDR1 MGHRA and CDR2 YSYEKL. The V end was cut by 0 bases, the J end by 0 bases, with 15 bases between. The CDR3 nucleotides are TGCGCCAGCAGCCAAGATAAGGGAACTCTGTCCTCCTACGAGCAGTACTTC. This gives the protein CASSQDKGTLSSYEQYF.

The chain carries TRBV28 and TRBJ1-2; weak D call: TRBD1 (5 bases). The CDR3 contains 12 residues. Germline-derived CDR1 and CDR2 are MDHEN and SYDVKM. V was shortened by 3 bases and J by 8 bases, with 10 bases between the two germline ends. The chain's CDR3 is CASSFRDRGYTF. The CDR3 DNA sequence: TGTGCCAGCAGTTTCCGGGACCGCGGCTACACCTTC.

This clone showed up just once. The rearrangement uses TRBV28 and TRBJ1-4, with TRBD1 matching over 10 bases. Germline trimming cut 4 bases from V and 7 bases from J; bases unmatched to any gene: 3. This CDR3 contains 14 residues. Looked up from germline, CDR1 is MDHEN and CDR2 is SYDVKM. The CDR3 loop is CASSSGQGTEKLFF. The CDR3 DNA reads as TGTGCCAGCAGTTCGGGACAGGGGACTGAAAAACTGTTTTTT.

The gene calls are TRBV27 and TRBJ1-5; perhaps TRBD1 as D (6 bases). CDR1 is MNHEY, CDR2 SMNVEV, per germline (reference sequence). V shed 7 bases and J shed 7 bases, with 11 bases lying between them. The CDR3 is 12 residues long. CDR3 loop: CASKIQGQPQHF. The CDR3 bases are TGTGCCAGCAAGATACAGGGACAGCCCCAGCATTTT.

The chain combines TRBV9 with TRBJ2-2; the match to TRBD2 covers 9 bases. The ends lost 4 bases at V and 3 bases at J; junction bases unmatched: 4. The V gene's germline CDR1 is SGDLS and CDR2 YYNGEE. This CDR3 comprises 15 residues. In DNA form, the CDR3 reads TGTGCCAGCAGCAAAAGCGGGAGGTACACCGGGGAGCTGTTTTTT. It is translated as CASSKSGRYTGELFF.

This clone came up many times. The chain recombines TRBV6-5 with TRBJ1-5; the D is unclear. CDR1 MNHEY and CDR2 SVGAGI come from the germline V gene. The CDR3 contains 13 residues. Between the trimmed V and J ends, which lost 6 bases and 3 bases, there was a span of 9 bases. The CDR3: CASSLRNNQPQHF. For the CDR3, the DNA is TGTGCCAGCAGCCTTAGGAACAATCAGCCCCAGCATTTT.

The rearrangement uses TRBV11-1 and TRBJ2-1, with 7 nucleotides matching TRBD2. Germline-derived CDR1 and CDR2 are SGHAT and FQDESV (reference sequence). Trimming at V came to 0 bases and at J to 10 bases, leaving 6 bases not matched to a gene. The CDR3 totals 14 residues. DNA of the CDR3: TGTGCCAGCAGCTTAGCGCCAGGGAGGGAGGAGCAGTTCTTC. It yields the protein CASSLAPGREEQFF.

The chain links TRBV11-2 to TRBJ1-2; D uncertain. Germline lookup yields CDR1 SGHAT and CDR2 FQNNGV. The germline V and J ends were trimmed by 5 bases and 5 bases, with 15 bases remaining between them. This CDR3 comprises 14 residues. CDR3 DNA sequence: TGTGCCAGCAGCAGACGGACGCAGGATTATGGCTACACCTTC. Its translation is CASSRRTQDYGYTF.

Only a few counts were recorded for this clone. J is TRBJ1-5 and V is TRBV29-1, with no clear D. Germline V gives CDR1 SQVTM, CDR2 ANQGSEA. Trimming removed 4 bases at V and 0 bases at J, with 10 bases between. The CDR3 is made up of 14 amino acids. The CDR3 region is CSVGVSNSNQPQHF. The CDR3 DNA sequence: TGCAGCGTTGGGGTTTCAAATAGCAATCAGCCCCAGCATTTT.

CDR3 amino acids: CASSDTGTAYEQYF. In DNA form, the CDR3 reads TGTGCCAGCAGTGATACCGGGACAGCCTACGAGCAGTACTTC. J is TRBJ2-7 and V is TRBV28; 7 bases map to TRBD1. CDR3 size: 14 residues. Germline-derived CDR1 and CDR2 are MDHEN and SYDVKM. The V segment lost 5 bases and the J segment 2 bases; nucleotides outside the gene matches: 6. Using reference TRBV28 and TRBJ2-7 for the parts outside the CDR3, the full variable domain is DVKVTQSSRYLVKRTGEKVFLECVQDMDHENMFWYRQDPGLGLRLIYFSYDVKMKEKGDIPEGYSVSREKKERFSLILESASTNQTSMYLCASSDTGTAYEQYFGPGTRLTVT.